The sequence of this TCR beta chain was determined in a study of blood T cells in healthy people across ages. Looking at the study overall: Template-switching capture recovered about one barcoded beta molecule per two T cells. Study-wide results and limits: Naive CD4+ cells and diversity were both higher in long-lived donors than in aged donors.

Primed by a sample-barcoded 5' primer and a J-beta primer mix, a second PCR proceeded for about 7 to 11 cycles. MiXCR was run by TCRdb on the 5' RACE reads, yielding one entry per CDR3 protein. The sample yields some 1,800,000 distinct CDR3 sequences, 39% seen once. Each donor was a healthy Caucasian individual from Russia, aged about 6 to 95. The CDR3 sequence is 15 residues long. V shed 3 bases and J shed 5 bases, with 16 bases lying between them. Germline V lookup: CDR1 SGHRS, CDR2 YFSETQ. With regard to this clonotype: Its antigen is currently unknown.

Sequencing was carried out using blood. The rearrangement links TRBV5-1 to TRBJ2-3; D is perhaps TRBD1 (6 bases). The sequence was obtained from a human donor in good health. The CDR3 coding sequence is TGCGCCAGCAGCTCCGCCCCAGGGGTGAGAGATACGCAGTATTTT. It is translated as CASSSAPGVRDTQYF.